The 2 T cell receptor beta chains below all came from one sample that was sequenced in a study of control samples from healthy donors and cancer patients. Assay used: immunoSEQ multiplex PCR; TCRdb lists only in-frame clones, some missing. The data show around 83,000 clones, more than 85% seen once. Sequencing used PBMCs. The receptor source for this set is a middle-aged woman with lung cancer.

The chain is built from TRBV11-2 and TRBJ2-1, with TRBD2 as a possible D gene (5 bases). V lost 3 bases and J lost 8, with 14 bases in between. The CDR3 contains 14 residues. Germline CDR1 SGHAT, CDR2 FQNNGV. This chain's CDR3 is CASSLLGRGDEQFF. The CDR3 DNA reads as TGTGCCAGCAGCTTGTTGGGCCGGGGAGATGAGCAGTTCTTC.

The rearrangement uses TRBV9 and TRBJ2-1, with TRBD2 matching over 9 bases. The trim removed 6 bases at V and 8 bases at J, leaving 21 bases unmatched. Germline V gives CDR1 SGDLS, CDR2 YYNGEE. This CDR3 comprises 18 residues. The CDR3, as DNA: TGTGCCAGCACTGTTTCAGGAGTGAGCGGGGGGCCAGGCGATGAGCAGTTCTTC. Protein sequence: CASTVSGVSGGPGDEQFF.